This TCR beta chain was identified during a study of blood T cell repertoires in COVID-19. Study details: The United States, Italy and Spain provided the acute and convalescent COVID-19 samples.

The data were produced by immunoSEQ multiplex PCR, yet TCRdb's version contains in-frame clones alone and is incomplete. Here the sample spans 350,000 to 400,000 clones, around nine tenths being singletons. Enrolment of Seattle patients took place during active infection, and they were followed longitudinally. The specimen was peripheral blood. This TCR derives from a woman aged 60-70 years with COVID-19, enrolled during active disease.

The CDR3 DNA reads TGTGCCAGCAGCCCGCCCGGGACTAGCGGATACAATGAGCAGTTCTTC. It specifies CASSPPGTSGYNEQFF. The chain links TRBV3-1 (or the pseudogene TRBV3-2) to TRBJ2-1, with 11 bases matching TRBD2. This CDR3 is built from 16 residues. Germline V lookup: CDR1 LGHDT, CDR2 YNNKEL (reference sequence). V was pared by 4 bases and J by 4 bases, with 6 bases of the junction left unmatched.